Listed here are 32 T cell receptor beta chains from one sample, sequenced in a study of cytomegalovirus exposure and HLA in healthy donors. TCRdb's table, derived via immunoSEQ multiplex PCR, lists solely in-frame clones and lacks some. The sample holds more than 95,000 clones, roughly 89% seen once. Sequenced: PBMCs. The receptors come from a woman aged 18-29 years in good health and CMV-seronegative.

The chain has TRBV19 and TRBJ2-7; unclear D gene. CDR1 is LNHDA, CDR2 SQIVND, per germline (reference sequence). V lost 1 base and J 4 bases, leaving 11 bases between the germline ends. The CDR3 totals 14 residues. The CDR3 loop is CASSIALLSYEQYF. The CDR3 nucleotides are TGTGCCAGTAGTATAGCTCTCCTATCTTACGAGCAGTACTTC.

The CDR3: CASSGNTIYF. DNA of the CDR3: TGTGCCAGCTCGGGGAACACCATATATTTT. The genes are TRBV2 and TRBJ1-3, with D unresolved. Germline V gene data show CDR1 as SNHLY and CDR2 as FYNNEI. The CDR3 sequence is 10 residues long. Trimming took 8 bases from V and 7 from J, leaving 6 bases between them.

The chain couples TRBV11-3 to TRBJ2-3; 12 nucleotides agree with TRBD2. The V gene's germline CDR1 is SGHNT and CDR2 YENEEA. The CDR3 consists of 17 residues. V was pared by 4 bases and J by 5 bases, with 10 bases of the junction left unmatched. The CDR3 reads CASSYRLAGALRDTQYF. The CDR3, as DNA: TGTGCCAGCAGCTACAGACTAGCGGGAGCTCTAAGAGATACGCAGTATTTT.

The chain recombines TRBV27 with TRBJ2-2, with 9 bases matching TRBD1. Germline V gene data show CDR1 as MNHEY and CDR2 as SMNVEV (reference sequence). The CDR3 contains 17 residues. V was clipped by 3 bases and J by 6 bases; unmatched bases: 11. DNA of the CDR3: TGTGCCAGCAGTTTTACCGGGACAGGGTTTATCGCCGGGGAGCTGTTTTTT. Translated, it gives CASSFTGTGFIAGELFF.

The rearrangement links TRBV2 to TRBJ2-1; 7 bases are shared with TRBD2. Germline V gene sequence: CDR1 SNHLY, CDR2 FYNNEI. The CDR3 contains 15 residues. Unmatched junction bases numbered 11, after V lost 5 bases and J lost 7 bases. The CDR3 is CASSYVAGMGNEQFF. Written as DNA, the CDR3 is TGTGCCAGCAGTTACGTAGCGGGCATGGGGAATGAGCAGTTCTTC.

The chain recombines TRBV10-1 with TRBJ2-4; D is perhaps TRBD1 (6 bases). V was shortened by 7 bases and J by 0 bases, with 16 bases between the two germline ends. CDR1 is WNHNN and CDR2 is SYGVQD in the germline V gene (reference sequence). The CDR3 is 16 amino acids. CDR3: CASTWGRQVAKNIQYF. CDR3 DNA sequence: TGCGCCAGCACATGGGGTCGACAGGTAGCCAAAAACATTCAGTACTTC.

The chain recombines TRBV30 with TRBJ1-2; 10 bases align to TRBD1. CDR3 size: 15 residues. The trim removed 4 bases at V and 1 base at J, leaving 6 bases unmatched. CDR1 GTSNPN and CDR2 SVGIG come from the germline V gene (reference sequence). The CDR3 reads CAWNKGQGVNYGYTF. CDR3 sequence (DNA): TGTGCCTGGAACAAAGGACAGGGGGTTAACTATGGCTACACCTTC. The variable domain in full, with the rest retrieved from reference TRBV30 and TRBJ1-2, is SQTIHQWPATLVQPVGSPLSLECTVEGTSNPNLYWYRQAAGRGLQLLFYSVGIGQISSEVPQNLSASRPQDRQFILSSKKLLLSDSGFYLCAWNKGQGVNYGYTFGSGTRLTVV.

In its sample, this clone was seen once. The V gene is TRBV18, the J gene TRBJ2-7, with D possibly matching TRBD1 (5 bases). With 3 bases removed from V and 5 bases from J, the gap between germline ends came to 11 bases. Germline loops: CDR1 KGHSH, CDR2 LQKENI. The CDR3 loop spans 13 amino acids. CDR3 in amino acids: CASSPERGHEQYF. CDR3 nucleotides: TGTGCCAGCTCACCGGAAAGGGGTCACGAGCAGTACTTC.

The chain has TRBV15 and TRBJ2-7; TRBD2 agrees at 14 bases. Germline loops: CDR1 LNHNV, CDR2 YYDKDF (reference sequence). This CDR3 contains 19 residues. J lost 3 bases, V lost 3 bases, and 13 bases had no gene match. The CDR3 reads CATSSYPAGTSGSSYEQYF. CDR3 nucleotide sequence: TGTGCCACCAGCAGTTACCCCGCCGGGACTAGCGGGAGTAGCTACGAGCAGTACTTC.

A few counts support this clone. The chain has TRBV29-1 and TRBJ2-1, with D perhaps matching TRBD2 (5 bases). The CDR3 is made up of 16 amino acids. Germline CDR1 reads SQVTM; CDR2 reads ANQGSEA. Trimming shortened V by 1 base and J by 7 bases, and 20 bases separated the two germline ends. The CDR3 sequence: CSVEGSAGSPKNEQFF. Here the CDR3 DNA reads TGCAGCGTTGAAGGCTCGGCGGGTTCGCCGAAGAATGAGCAGTTCTTC.

As regards this clone: Additional DNA sequences in this sample encode the identical CDR3. The chain is built from TRBV11-2 and TRBJ2-7; 9 bases fit TRBD1. The V gene's germline CDR1 is SGHAT and CDR2 FQNNGV. This CDR3 is 13 amino acids long. V gave up 4 bases and J gave up 3 bases; unmatched junction bases: 1. CDR3 region: CASSSGQGYEQYF. The CDR3 coding sequence is TGTGCCAGCAGCTCGGGACAGGGCTACGAGCAGTACTTC.

The DNA of the CDR3 is TGTGCCAGCTCACCCTTTACTAGCGGGAGTGGGAATGAGCAGTTCTTC. Its translation is CASSPFTSGSGNEQFF. This chain links TRBV18 with TRBJ2-1, with 11 positions matching TRBD2. The germline V gene encodes CDR1 KGHSH and CDR2 LQKENI. CDR3 size: 16 residues. Trimming removed 3 bases from V and 7 bases from J; junction bases left unmatched: 8.

In DNA form, the CDR3 reads TGCAGCGTTGAAGGGGGGACAGGGCTTCGAGAAAAACTGTTTTTT. This encodes CSVEGGTGLREKLFF. This chain connects TRBV29-1 to TRBJ1-4, with 9 positions matching TRBD1. The V and J ends lost 1 base and 8 bases, in that order; junction bases with no gene match: 8. Germline CDR1 is SQVTM and CDR2 is ANQGSEA. The CDR3 loop spans 15 amino acids. The full variable domain, rest sourced from reference TRBV29-1 and TRBJ1-4, is SAVISQKPSRDICQRGTSLTIQCQVDSQVTMMFWYRQQPGQSLTLIATANQGSEATYESGFVIDKFPISRPNLTFSTLTVSNMSPEDSSIYLCSVEGGTGLREKLFFGSGTQLSVL.

The rearrangement uses TRBV4-1 and TRBJ2-3, with 10 bases that match TRBD1. This CDR3 has 15 amino acids. V was clipped by 4 bases and J by 5 bases; unmatched bases: 6. CDR1 MGHRA and CDR2 YSYEKL come from the germline V gene. This CDR3 reads CASSPGTGDGDTQYF. As DNA, the CDR3 is TGCGCCAGCAGCCCCGGGACAGGGGACGGAGATACGCAGTATTTT.

This chain joins TRBV6-5 and TRBJ1-4; no firm D call. The CDR3 consists of 15 residues. Germline CDR1 MNHEY, CDR2 SVGAGI. The germline V and J ends were trimmed by 5 bases and 0 bases, with 10 bases remaining between them. The chain's CDR3 is CASSVIRSTNEKLFF. CDR3 in DNA: TGTGCCAGCAGTGTTATCAGGTCAACTAATGAAAAACTGTTTTTT.

This chain uses TRBV28 with TRBJ1-1, with D hard to call. V was trimmed by 3 bases and J by 3 bases, leaving 11 bases between them. The CDR3 runs to 14 residues. Germline V CDR1 and CDR2: MDHEN, SYDVKM. The CDR3 nucleotides read TGTGCCAGCAGTTTGAGTAGGCGGGACACTGAAGCTTTCTTT. Amino acids: CASSLSRRDTEAFF.

The chain combines TRBV9 with TRBJ2-3, with 8 positions matching TRBD2. The germline gives CDR1 SGDLS, CDR2 YYNGEE. V shed 7 bases and J 4 bases; nucleotides not matched to a gene: 8. The CDR3 length is 14 residues. The CDR3 protein is CASSPGGLSDTQYF. DNA of the CDR3: TGTGCCAGCTCCCCGGGAGGGTTGTCAGATACGCAGTATTTT.

The chain uses TRBV19 and TRBJ2-7; 10 bases line up with TRBD2. The V and J ends lost 5 bases and 0 bases, in that order; junction bases with no gene match: 13. Germline V gene data show CDR1 as LNHDA and CDR2 as SQIVND (reference sequence). This CDR3 comprises 18 residues. The CDR3 bases are TGTGCCAGTAGTTTGACATTCTTAGCGGGAGGCCGCTCCTACGAGCAGTACTTC. Protein: CASSLTFLAGGRSYEQYF.

This chain joins TRBV11-3 and TRBJ1-3; no definite D call. The CDR3 runs to 15 residues. Trimming took off 5 bases at V and 1 base at J, with 12 bases between the two ends. Germline values: CDR1 SGHNT, CDR2 YENEEA. CDR3 region: CASSREGGSGNTIYF. CDR3 coding DNA: TGTGCCAGCAGCCGGGAGGGTGGTTCTGGAAACACCATATATTTT.

The chain is built from TRBV7-9 and TRBJ2-2, with a possible D match to TRBD2 (5 bases). V gave up 3 bases and J gave up 5 bases, with 7 bases separating them. CDR3 size: 13 residues. CDR1 is SEHNR and CDR2 is FQNEAQ in the germline V gene (reference sequence). The DNA for the CDR3 is TGTGCCAGCAGCTTGGGAGCGACCGGGGAGCTGTTTTTT. The encoded protein is CASSLGATGELFF.

This chain connects TRBV4-1 to TRBJ2-1; the match to TRBD2 covers 10 bases. CDR3 length: 15 residues. With 1 base clipped from V and 7 bases from J, the junction kept 4 bases outside the gene matches. The germline V gene has CDR1 MGHRA and CDR2 YSYEKL. The CDR3: CASSQAPSGSNEQFF. CDR3 in DNA: TGCGCCAGCAGCCAAGCCCCTAGCGGGAGTAATGAGCAGTTCTTC.

This clone was picked up one time. J is TRBJ2-1 and V is TRBV19; TRBD2 aligns across 11 bases. The V gene's germline CDR1 is LNHDA and CDR2 SQIVND (reference sequence). There are 19 residues in the CDR3. Germline trimming cut 6 bases from V and 0 bases from J; bases unmatched to any gene: 13. CDR3 nucleotide sequence: TGTGCCAGTAGGGTTAGCGGGAGGGGACCCTTTAGCTCCTACAATGAGCAGTTCTTC. Its protein product is CASRVSGRGPFSSYNEQFF.

This rearrangement joins TRBV11-3 to TRBJ2-7; D unclear. The CDR3 loop spans 12 amino acids. The V end was cut by 1 base, the J end by 6 bases, with 7 bases between. The germline V gene encodes CDR1 SGHNT and CDR2 YENEEA. The CDR3 region has the DNA TGTGCCAGCAGCTTAGGGCTAGGCGAGCAGTACTTC. Encoded protein: CASSLGLGEQYF.

The chain is built from TRBV7-9 and TRBJ2-1, with 8 bases aligning to TRBD2. CDR1 SEHNR and CDR2 FQNEAQ come from the germline V gene (reference sequence). Trimming took 1 base from V and 3 from J; bases not matched to a gene: 2. The CDR3 length is 15 residues. CDR3 sequence (DNA): TGTGCCAGCAGCTTAGGACTAGCGATCTACAATGAGCAGTTCTTC. This encodes CASSLGLAIYNEQFF.

The CDR3 protein is CASSPLEGAPDTQYF. DNA of the CDR3: TGTGCCAGCAGCCCGCTAGAGGGAGCTCCAGATACGCAGTATTTT. V is TRBV14 and J is TRBJ2-3, with D possibly being TRBD2 (5 bases). CDR3 length: 15 amino acids. The V gene lost 4 bases and the J gene lost 4 bases, with 15 bases spanning the gap. Germline V gene lookup returns CDR1 SGHDN and CDR2 FVKESK.

The V and J genes are TRBV2 and TRBJ2-2; 9 nucleotides agree with TRBD2. The V gene's germline CDR1 is SNHLY and CDR2 FYNNEI. The trim removed 7 bases at V and 5 bases at J, leaving 17 bases unmatched. The CDR3 has 18 amino acids. The CDR3 loop is CASMNPIISGRGTGELFF. The CDR3 coding sequence is TGTGCCAGCATGAACCCAATAATTAGCGGGAGAGGAACCGGGGAGCTGTTTTTT.

The chain carries TRBV7-9 and TRBJ2-1; 9 positions match TRBD2. CDR1 is SEHNR and CDR2 is FQNEAQ in the germline V gene (reference sequence). The junction had 12 bases not matched to a gene; V was cut back by 2 bases and J by 10 bases. CDR3 length equals 16 residues. CDR3 sequence (DNA): TGTGCCAGCAGCTTAAAGGGCGGGAGGGCCATAGGCGAGCAGTTCTTC. This codes for CASSLKGGRAIGEQFF.

The CDR3 DNA follows: TGTGCCAGCAGCTTAGGGTTAGTAGAGCGTTACAATGAGCAGTTCTTC. Amino acids: CASSLGLVERYNEQFF. The rearrangement joins TRBV7-9 to TRBJ2-1; no firm D call. There are 16 residues in the CDR3. CDR1 is SEHNR, CDR2 FQNEAQ, per germline (reference sequence). Trimming stripped 1 base from V and 4 bases from J, with 14 bases between.

The genes are TRBV15 and TRBJ1-5; unclear D gene. This CDR3 spans 14 amino acids. The V gene's germline CDR1 is LNHNV and CDR2 YYDKDF (reference sequence). Trimming took off 2 bases at V and 9 bases at J, with 14 bases between the two ends. In DNA, the CDR3 is TGTGCCACCAGCAGATCTGACGACTATCCGCCCCAGCATTTT. This translates into CATSRSDDYPPQHF.

The chain carries TRBV11-2 and TRBJ2-1; 8 nucleotides agree with TRBD2. The CDR3 has 15 amino acids. V was pared by 5 bases and J by 7 bases, with 10 bases of the junction left unmatched. Per the germline V gene, CDR1 is SGHAT and CDR2 is FQNNGV. This CDR3 reads CASSPQKRLANEQFF. The CDR3 DNA follows: TGTGCCAGCAGCCCCCAAAAGCGACTAGCGAATGAGCAGTTCTTC.

This clone was recorded once. This chain links TRBV5-1 with TRBJ1-2, with D possibly matching TRBD1 (6 bases). The germline CDR1 and CDR2 sequences are SGHRS and YFSETQ. The CDR3 is 17 residues long. Trimming pared 3 bases from V and 3 bases from J, leaving 21 bases between. The CDR3 nucleotides are TGCGCCAGCAGCTCCGGGGGGCCCAGGGAAAAACACTATGGCTACACCTTC. Protein sequence: CASSSGGPREKHYGYTF.

The chain recombines TRBV30 with TRBJ2-1; 10 nucleotides match TRBD1. Germline CDR1 is GTSNPN and CDR2 is SVGIG (reference sequence). The length of the CDR3 is 14 residues. V shed 2 bases, J shed 6 bases, and the junction held 4 bases outside the gene matches. The CDR3 here is CAWSPGQGRNEQFF. The CDR3 DNA is TGTGCCTGGAGTCCGGGACAGGGGCGCAATGAGCAGTTCTTC. The full variable domain, with the rest looked up from reference TRBV30 and TRBJ2-1, is SQTIHQWPATLVQPVGSPLSLECTVEGTSNPNLYWYRQAAGRGLQLLFYSVGIGQISSEVPQNLSASRPQDRQFILSSKKLLLSDSGFYLCAWSPGQGRNEQFFGPGTRLTVL.